The 18 T cell receptor beta chains presented below share a single source sample, sequenced in a study of blood T cell repertoires in COVID-19. The repertoire was sequenced with immunoSEQ multiplex PCR; TCRdb's copy has only in-frame clones and lacks some. The table includes approximately 290,000 clones, 87% detected once. Sequencing was done on a sample of peripheral blood. The origin of the receptors is a man between 18 and 35 years old with active or convalescent COVID-19.

The chain links TRBV28 to TRBJ1-2; 8 bases are shared with TRBD1. Germline loops: CDR1 MDHEN, CDR2 SYDVKM. V was pared by 3 bases and J by 8 bases, with 11 bases of the junction left unmatched. This CDR3 has 15 amino acids. In nucleotides, the CDR3 is TGTGCCAGCAGTTTCGCGCATAGGACAGGGAGCGGCTACACCTTC. Its translation is CASSFAHRTGSGYTF.

V and J are TRBV6-1 and TRBJ1-5; TRBD1 aligns across 9 bases. Germline CDR1 is MNHNS and CDR2 is SASEGT. CDR3 length: 14 amino acids. V lost 2 bases to trimming and J lost 8 bases; unmatched junction nucleotides: 4. The CDR3 DNA follows: TGTGCCAGCAGTGAAACAGGGGGCTTAAAGCCCCAGCATTTT. This encodes CASSETGGLKPQHF.

The rearrangement links TRBV6-5 to TRBJ1-6, with D perhaps TRBD1 (6 bases). The V end was cut by 7 bases, the J end by 10 bases, with 17 bases between. This CDR3 spans 14 amino acids. CDR1 is MNHEY, CDR2 SVGAGI, per germline. The CDR3: CASNLQGGSSPLHF. As DNA, the CDR3 is TGTGCCAGCAACCTACAGGGTGGGAGCTCACCCCTCCACTTT.

The rearrangement uses TRBV5-1 and TRBJ1-3; possible D gene TRBD1, 5 bases. Per germline, CDR1 SGHRS and CDR2 YFSETQ. Trimming took off 4 bases at V and 4 bases at J, with 15 bases between the two ends. This CDR3 is 15 amino acids long. The CDR3 DNA is TGCGCCAGCAGCCCAACAGGATGGTCCGGAAACACCATATATTTT. This translates into CASSPTGWSGNTIYF.

J is TRBJ1-5 and V is TRBV4-3; TRBD1 matches at 7 bases. Trimming removed 3 bases from V and 5 bases from J; junction bases left unmatched: 4. The CDR3 spans 14 residues. From germline, CDR1 is LGHNA and CDR2 YSLEER. This CDR3 is CASSQRQGDQPQHF. CDR3 DNA sequence: TGCGCCAGCAGCCAGAGACAGGGTGATCAGCCCCAGCATTTT.

The rearrangement links TRBV7-2 to TRBJ1-2; 8 bases align to TRBD1. The CDR3 contains 17 residues. Germline lookup yields CDR1 SGHTA and CDR2 FQGNSA. V gave up 1 base and J gave up 7 bases; unmatched junction bases: 14. The CDR3 nucleotides read TGTGCCAGCAGCTTAGAACTCGTTGGGACAGGTGCTGGTGGCTACACCTTC. Translation gives CASSLELVGTGAGGYTF.

This rearrangement joins TRBV19 to TRBJ1-3; D gene uncertain. This CDR3 is 14 amino acids long. Germline V gene sequence: CDR1 LNHDA, CDR2 SQIVND (reference sequence). V was shortened by 0 bases and J by 0 bases, with 3 bases between the two germline ends. CDR3 DNA: TGTGCCAGTAGTATAGACATCTCTGGAAACACCATATATTTT. Encoded protein: CASSIDISGNTIYF.

V is TRBV18 and J is TRBJ2-2; TRBD2 matches at 13 bases. V lost 2 bases, J lost 4 bases, and 1 base stayed unmatched. This CDR3 spans 16 amino acids. From germline, CDR1 is KGHSH and CDR2 LQKENI. CDR3 DNA: TGTGCCAGCTCACCAAGACTAGCGGGGGGCACCGGGGAGCTGTTTTTT. It yields the protein CASSPRLAGGTGELFF. Together with reference TRBV18 and TRBJ2-2, the CDR3 gives the full variable domain: NAGVMQNPRHLVRRRGQEARLRCSPMKGHSHVYWYRQLPEEGLKFMVYLQKENIIDESGMPKERFSAEFPKEGPSILRIQQVVRGDSAAYFCASSPRLAGGTGELFFGEGSRLTVL.

This clone was picked up one time. The V and J genes are TRBV4-1 and TRBJ2-6; D is possibly TRBD2 (5 bases). Germline V gene data show CDR1 as MGHRA and CDR2 as YSYEKL. The CDR3 loop spans 14 amino acids. Trimming cost V 6 bases and J 0 bases, with 6 bases left between them. The CDR3 protein is CASRLDSGANVLTF. CDR3 in DNA: TGCGCCAGCAGACTAGACTCTGGGGCCAACGTCCTGACTTTC.

The rearrangement uses TRBV5-4 and TRBJ2-7; D might be TRBD1 (5 bases). Trimming left V 2 bases short and J 3 bases short, with 12 bases between. The length of the CDR3 is 14 residues. Germline CDR1 reads SGHNT; CDR2 reads YYREEE (reference sequence). The chain's CDR3 is CASSFFQGSYEQYF. DNA for the CDR3: TGTGCCAGCAGCTTCTTTCAGGGAAGCTACGAGCAGTACTTC.

The chain couples TRBV27 to TRBJ1-1; D is undetermined. V lost 3 bases to trimming and J lost 1 base, with 9 bases between them. Germline loops: CDR1 MNHEY, CDR2 SMNVEV (reference sequence). CDR3 length: 14 residues. The CDR3 here is CASSFTRTNTEAFF. The CDR3 nucleotides are TGTGCCAGCAGTTTTACGCGAACGAACACTGAAGCTTTCTTT.

The chain links TRBV18 to TRBJ1-2, with D perhaps matching TRBD1 (6 bases). Between the trimmed V and J ends, which lost 3 bases and 8 bases, there was a span of 22 bases. The CDR3 consists of 16 residues. CDR1 is KGHSH and CDR2 is LQKENI in the germline V gene. The CDR3 bases are TGTGCCAGCTCACCCGGCTTAACAGGGACGGGCTCCGGCTACACCTTC. Translating it yields CASSPGLTGTGSGYTF.

J is TRBJ1-5 and V is TRBV7-6; D possibly corresponds to TRBD1 (5 bases). CDR1 and CDR2 (germline): SGHVS, FNYEAQ. The V end was cut by 1 base, the J end by 0 bases, with 16 bases between. CDR3 length equals 18 residues. The CDR3 region is CASSLGSGGGGSNQPQHF. CDR3 in DNA: TGTGCCAGCAGCTTAGGGTCGGGGGGAGGTGGTAGCAATCAGCCCCAGCATTTT.

The chain is built from TRBV6-1 and TRBJ2-4; 8 bases map to TRBD1. The CDR3 consists of 16 residues. Germline-derived CDR1 and CDR2 are MNHNS and SASEGT. The V segment lost 3 bases and the J segment 2 bases; nucleotides outside the gene matches: 6. The CDR3 DNA reads as TGTGCCAGCAGTGAGCGGGACAGGACTTCCAAAAACATTCAGTACTTC. Its translation is CASSERDRTSKNIQYF.

The chain uses TRBV5-1 and TRBJ2-7; D remains unclear. CDR1 and CDR2 from the germline V gene are SGHRS and YFSETQ. V dropped 5 bases and J dropped 4 bases, with 13 bases sitting between them. The CDR3 runs to 13 residues. The CDR3, as DNA: TGCGCCAGCAGACGAGGTAGCAGTTACGAGCAGTACTTC. Its protein is CASRRGSSYEQYF.

The rearrangement joins TRBV6-2 or TRBV6-3 to TRBJ2-5, with a possible D match to TRBD1 (6 bases). Germline CDR1 reads MNHEY; CDR2 reads SVGEGT. The V end lost 2 bases, the J end lost 4 bases, and 17 bases lay between the germline ends. The CDR3 is made up of 16 amino acids. In DNA, the CDR3 is TGTGCCAGCAGTTACGACCACCCTGGGGGCCGAGAGACCCAGTACTTC. The encoded protein is CASSYDHPGGRETQYF.

DNA of the CDR3: TGTGCCAGCAGCTTAGAGCGGGAGGGCGAGCAGTACTTC. Amino acids: CASSLEREGEQYF. This sequence joins TRBV11-3 and TRBJ2-7; 9 nucleotides align to TRBD2. V lost 0 bases and J lost 6; bases outside the gene matches: 0. The CDR3 consists of 13 residues. CDR1 SGHNT and CDR2 YENEEA come from the germline V gene. The full variable domain, in which reference TRBV11-3 and TRBJ2-7 provide the parts outside the CDR3, is EAGVVQSPRYKIIEKKQPVAFWCNPISGHNTLYWYLQNLGQGPELLIRYENEEAVDDSQLPKDRFSAERLKGVDSTLKIQPAELGDSAVYLCASSLEREGEQYFGPGTRLTVT.

J is TRBJ1-1 and V is TRBV10-3; perhaps TRBD1 as D (6 bases). The CDR3 has 14 amino acids. Germline lookup yields CDR1 ENHRY and CDR2 SYGVKD. V was clipped by 5 bases and J by 0 bases, with 10 bases between them. CDR3 residues: CAISRQVMNTEAFF. CDR3 coding DNA: TGTGCCATCAGTAGACAGGTAATGAACACTGAAGCTTTCTTT.